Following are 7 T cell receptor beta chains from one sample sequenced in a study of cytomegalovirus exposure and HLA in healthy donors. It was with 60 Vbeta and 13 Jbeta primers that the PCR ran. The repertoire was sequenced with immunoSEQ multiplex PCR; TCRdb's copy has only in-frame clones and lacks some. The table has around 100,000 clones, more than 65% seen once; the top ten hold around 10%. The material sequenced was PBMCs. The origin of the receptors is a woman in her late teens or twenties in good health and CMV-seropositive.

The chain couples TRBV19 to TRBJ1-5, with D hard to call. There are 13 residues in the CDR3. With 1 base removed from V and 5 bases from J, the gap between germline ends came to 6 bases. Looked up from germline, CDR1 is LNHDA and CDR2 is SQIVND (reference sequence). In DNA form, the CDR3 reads TGTGCCAGTAGTATAGGCGGGGATCAGCCCCAGCATTTT. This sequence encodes CASSIGGDQPQHF.

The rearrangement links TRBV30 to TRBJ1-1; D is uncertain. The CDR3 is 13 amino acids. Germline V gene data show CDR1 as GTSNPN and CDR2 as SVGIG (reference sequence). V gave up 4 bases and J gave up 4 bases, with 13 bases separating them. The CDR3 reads CAWKTNRGTEAFF. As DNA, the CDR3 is TGTGCCTGGAAAACAAATAGAGGCACTGAAGCTTTCTTT. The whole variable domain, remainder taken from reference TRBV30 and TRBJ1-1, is SQTIHQWPATLVQPVGSPLSLECTVEGTSNPNLYWYRQAAGRGLQLLFYSVGIGQISSEVPQNLSASRPQDRQFILSSKKLLLSDSGFYLCAWKTNRGTEAFFGQGTRLTVV.

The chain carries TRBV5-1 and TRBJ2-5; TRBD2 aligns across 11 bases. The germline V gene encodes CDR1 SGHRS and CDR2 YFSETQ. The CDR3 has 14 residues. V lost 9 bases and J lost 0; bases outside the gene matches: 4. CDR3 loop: CATALAGDQETQYF. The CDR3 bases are TGCGCCACCGCACTAGCGGGAGACCAAGAGACCCAGTACTTC.

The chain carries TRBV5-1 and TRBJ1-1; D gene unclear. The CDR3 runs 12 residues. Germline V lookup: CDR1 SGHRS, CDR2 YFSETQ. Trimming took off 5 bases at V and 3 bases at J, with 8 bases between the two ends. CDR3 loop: CASSSMYTEAFF. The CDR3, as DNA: TGCGCCAGCAGTAGTATGTACACTGAAGCTTTCTTT.

CDR3 loop: CASSIQENTEAFF. CDR3 sequence (DNA): TGTGCCAGCTCAATTCAGGAGAACACTGAAGCTTTCTTT. The chain combines TRBV18 with TRBJ1-1; D ambiguous. This CDR3 comprises 13 residues. Trimming shortened V by 5 bases and J by 1 base, and 8 bases separated the two germline ends. Germline V gives CDR1 KGHSH, CDR2 LQKENI.

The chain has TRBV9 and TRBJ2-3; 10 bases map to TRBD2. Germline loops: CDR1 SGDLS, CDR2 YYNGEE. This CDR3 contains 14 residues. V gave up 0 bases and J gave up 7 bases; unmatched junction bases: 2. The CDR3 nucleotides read TGTGCCAGCAGCGTAGCTAGCGGGGGAAATACGCAGTATTTT. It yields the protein CASSVASGGNTQYF. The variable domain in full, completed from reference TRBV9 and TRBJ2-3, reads DSGVTQTPKHLITATGQRVTLRCSPRSGDLSVYWYQQSLDQGLQFLIQYYNGEERAKGNILERFSAQQFPDLHSELNLSSLELGDSALYFCASSVASGGNTQYFGPGTRLTVL.

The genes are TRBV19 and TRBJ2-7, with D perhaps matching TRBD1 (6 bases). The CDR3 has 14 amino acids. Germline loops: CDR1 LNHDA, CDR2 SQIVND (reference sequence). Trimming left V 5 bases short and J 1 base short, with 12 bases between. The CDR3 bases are TGTGCCAGTAGTGCCCGCAGGGGTTCCTACGAGCAGTACTTC. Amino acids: CASSARRGSYEQYF.